The rows below give T cell receptor beta chains drawn from one sample of a study of blood T cells in healthy people across ages. MiXCR, run by TCRdb on the 5' RACE reads, gives a single entry per CDR3 protein. The table lists fewer than 2,000,000 distinct CDR3 sequences, roughly 30% of them singletons. Sequences were obtained from blood. The source of these receptors is a woman aged 30 to 39 in good health. Both conserved end residues are part of each CDR3. A D gene is named only where the DNA matches it firmly. The listing skips clone size in some rows; elsewhere it reads once, few, many or a size class.

length: 13; size: many; J: TRBJ1-1; D: NA; V: TRBV29-1; DNA: TGCAGCGCCAACGTGGGGAGAGGGACTGAAGCTTTCTTT; CDR3: CSANVGRGTEAFF
length: 14; size: few; J: TRBJ1-6; D: NA; V: TRBV20-1; DNA: TGCAGTGCTAGAGAGCAGGGTAGTAATTCACCCCTCCACTTT; CDR3: CSAREQGSNSPLHF
length: 14; size: few; J: TRBJ2-7; D: NA; V: TRBV28; DNA: TGTGCCAGCAGGGGGGTTACAGGGCTCCACGAGCAGTACTTC; CDR3: CASRGVTGLHEQYF
length: 15; size: many; J: TRBJ1-6; D: TRBD1; V: TRBV13; DNA: TGTGCCAGCAGCACGGACAGGGGGTTTGGTTCACCCCTCCACTTT; CDR3: CASSTDRGFGSPLHF
length: 14; size: few; J: TRBJ2-1; D: TRBD2; V: TRBV20-1; DNA: TGCAGTGCTACGTCTGGGAGGGTGGGGTCCCCGCAGTTCTTC; CDR3: CSATSGRVGSPQFF
length: 16; size: NA; J: TRBJ2-1; D: NA; V: TRBV27; DNA: TGTGCCAGCAGTCCGCCGGACCGCCTATACAGTGATGAGCAGTTCTTC; CDR3: CASSPPDRLYSDEQFF
length: 15; size: NA; J: TRBJ2-3; D: TRBD2; V: TRBV2; DNA: TGTGCCAGTGAGGGGGCTAGCGGGAACACAGATACGCAGTATTTT; CDR3: CASEGASGNTDTQYF
length: 15; size: NA; J: TRBJ2-7; D: NA; V: TRBV10-3; DNA: TGTGCCATCAGTGTTAAAGCCGAGATTCCCTACGAGCAGTACTTC; CDR3: CAISVKAEIPYEQYF
length: 18; size: few; J: TRBJ2-7; D: TRBD2; V: TRBV6-1; DNA: TGTGCCAGCAGTGAATCCCCCCCGACTAGCGGGGTGGGGTACGAGCAGTACTTC; CDR3: CASSESPPTSGVGYEQYF
length: 14; size: NA; J: TRBJ1-1; D: NA; V: TRBV20-1; DNA: TGCAGTGCTGTCCGATCAGTCCCCAAAGGGGAAGCTTTCTTT; CDR3: CSAVRSVPKGEAFF
length: 13; size: few; J: TRBJ2-1; D: NA; V: TRBV20-1; DNA: TGCAGTGCTAGCGGGGTACTAGTCCATGAGCAGTTCTTC; CDR3: CSASGVLVHEQFF
length: 13; size: NA; J: TRBJ1-2; D: NA; V: TRBV10-3; DNA: TGTGCCATCACTAGGGACCAAAACTATGGCTACACCTTC; CDR3: CAITRDQNYGYTF
length: 12; size: few; J: TRBJ2-7; D: TRBD2; V: TRBV2; DNA: TGTGCCAGCAGTGCGGCTAGCGGGGAGCAGTACTTC; CDR3: CASSAASGEQYF
length: 14; size: few; J: TRBJ2-7; D: TRBD2; V: TRBV20-1; DNA: TGCAGTGCTCGAAAGACTAGCGGATACTACGAGCAGTACTTC; CDR3: CSARKTSGYYEQYF
length: 14; size: few; J: TRBJ2-3; D: NA; V: TRBV28; DNA: TGTGCCAGCGGACCAGGTTCTCGCACAGATACGCAGTATTTT; CDR3: CASGPGSRTDTQYF
length: 14; size: few; J: TRBJ2-5; D: NA; V: TRBV6-1; DNA: TGTGCCAGCAGCGGGAGGGGGCCGCCCACGGAGCAGTACTTC; CDR3: CASSGRGPPTEQYF
length: 15; size: few; J: TRBJ2-1; D: TRBD2; V: TRBV20-1; DNA: TGCAGTGCTAGAGATGCCCAGCGGGGGGACGGTGAGCAGTTCTTC; CDR3: CSARDAQRGDGEQFF
length: 16; size: NA; J: TRBJ2-1; D: TRBD2; V: TRBV4-1; DNA: TGCGCCAGCAGCCAGGACAAGAGCGGGAGTAAAAATGAGCAGTTCTTC; CDR3: CASSQDKSGSKNEQFF
length: 12; size: NA; J: TRBJ2-7; D: TRBD2; V: TRBV7-3; DNA: TGTGCCAGCAGCCGAGCGGGGCAAGAGCAGTACTTC; CDR3: CASSRAGQEQYF
length: 14; size: few; J: TRBJ1-5; D: TRBD1; V: TRBV12-3/TRBV12-4; DNA: TGTGCCAGCAGCCCGGACAGGGGGTATCAGCCCCAGCATTTT; CDR3: CASSPDRGYQPQHF
length: 15; size: NA; J: TRBJ2-1; D: TRBD2; V: TRBV6-6; DNA: TGTGCCAGCAACCCACTAGCGAACTCCTACAATGAGCAGTTCTTC; CDR3: CASNPLANSYNEQFF
length: 16; size: many; J: TRBJ2-7; D: TRBD2; V: TRBV14; DNA: TGTGCCAGCAGCCGAACTAGCGGGAGCTTTCTATTCGAGCAGTACTTC; CDR3: CASSRTSGSFLFEQYF
length: 14; size: few; J: TRBJ2-1; D: NA; V: TRBV4-2; DNA: TGTGCCAGCAGCCACCTCTTTCAACAGGTTGAGCAGTTCTTC; CDR3: CASSHLFQQVEQFF
length: 13; size: few; J: TRBJ1-5; D: NA; V: TRBV5-1; DNA: TGCGCCAGCAGCCTCGGGCCAACACAGCCCCAGCATTTT; CDR3: CASSLGPTQPQHF
length: 15; size: NA; J: TRBJ2-2; D: TRBD2; V: TRBV9; DNA: TGTGCCAGCAGCGCCCTAGCGGTCTACACCGGGGAGCTGTTTTTT; CDR3: CASSALAVYTGELFF
length: 17; size: many; J: TRBJ2-1; D: NA; V: TRBV4-1; DNA: TGCGCCAGCAGCCCCCGGGACGGAAGAAGCTCCTACAATGAGCAGTTCTTC; CDR3: CASSPRDGRSSYNEQFF
length: 16; size: NA; J: TRBJ2-3; D: TRBD1; V: TRBV9; DNA: TGTGCCAGCAGTCCCTCGGGACAGATGTCCGCAGATACGCAGTATTTT; CDR3: CASSPSGQMSADTQYF
length: 15; size: NA; J: TRBJ2-3; D: NA; V: TRBV29-1; DNA: TGCAGCGTTGGATCTGCGGGGACTAGCACAGATACGCAGTATTTT; CDR3: CSVGSAGTSTDTQYF
length: 18; size: NA; J: TRBJ2-1; D: TRBD2; V: TRBV3-1; DNA: TGTGCCAGCAGCCAAGGCAGACAGGGACTAGCTGAGGGCAATGAGCAGTTCTTC; CDR3: CASSQGRQGLAEGNEQFF
length: 16; size: few; J: TRBJ1-3; D: TRBD1; V: TRBV10-3; DNA: TGTGCCATCAGTGAGTCACAGGGGGCCGGTGGAAACACCATATATTTT; CDR3: CAISESQGAGGNTIYF
length: 17; size: few; J: TRBJ2-3; D: NA; V: TRBV4-1; DNA: TGCGCCAGCAGCCTGATACCCACCGGACAGAACACAGATACGCAGTATTTT; CDR3: CASSLIPTGQNTDTQYF
length: 10; size: NA; J: TRBJ2-3; D: NA; V: TRBV6-5; DNA: TGTGCCACCCAGGAGGATACGCAGTATTTT; CDR3: CATQEDTQYF
length: 16; size: NA; J: TRBJ1-1; D: NA; V: TRBV5-6; DNA: TGTGCCAGCAGCGGCCGACTAAGAATGGCGGACACTGAAGCTTTCTTT; CDR3: CASSGRLRMADTEAFF
length: 20; size: NA; J: TRBJ2-7; D: NA; V: TRBV21-1; DNA: TGTGCCAGCAGCAAACCCCAGGCAGGGACACTCCTTTTTGGCTCCTACGAGCAGTACTTC; CDR3: CASSKPQAGTLLFGSYEQYF
length: 13; size: many; J: TRBJ1-2; D: TRBD1; V: TRBV27; DNA: TGTGCCAGCAGTGCAGGGACAGGGTATGGCTACACCTTC; CDR3: CASSAGTGYGYTF
length: 14; size: NA; J: TRBJ2-7; D: TRBD2; V: TRBV25-1; DNA: TGTGCCAGCAGAACGAGCGGGGGGGACTACGAGCAGTACTTC; CDR3: CASRTSGGDYEQYF
length: 13; size: NA; J: TRBJ1-6; D: NA; V: TRBV7-9; DNA: TGTGCCAGCAGCTTTGGGACCGATTCACCCCTCCACTTT; CDR3: CASSFGTDSPLHF
length: 15; size: many; J: TRBJ2-3; D: NA; V: TRBV25-1; DNA: TGTGCCAGCAGTGACCAGAGAGCTAGCACAGATACGCAGTATTTT; CDR3: CASSDQRASTDTQYF
length: 13; size: NA; J: TRBJ2-3; D: NA; V: TRBV24-1; DNA: TGTGCCACCACTCTTACAGGGACAGATACGCAGTATTTT; CDR3: CATTLTGTDTQYF
length: 14; size: few; J: TRBJ1-1; D: NA; V: TRBV4-1; DNA: TGCGCCAGCAGCCATCCTGGACCCCTTGGGGAAGCTTTCTTT; CDR3: CASSHPGPLGEAFF
length: 14; size: NA; J: TRBJ1-1; D: NA; V: TRBV4-1; DNA: TGCGCCAGCAGCCAACGACCTGGAGACACTGAAGCTTTCTTT; CDR3: CASSQRPGDTEAFF
length: 18; size: few; J: TRBJ2-1; D: TRBD2; V: TRBV6-2/TRBV6-3; DNA: TGTGCCAGCAGTTTCCCTCCCGGGACTAGCGGGAGCCCCAATGAGCAGTTCTTC; CDR3: CASSFPPGTSGSPNEQFF
length: 15; size: few; J: TRBJ2-7; D: NA; V: TRBV7-9; DNA: TGTGCCAGCAGCCCCCAGGGGGGTCAAGCCTACGAGCAGTACTTC; CDR3: CASSPQGGQAYEQYF
length: 18; size: many; J: TRBJ2-5; D: TRBD2; V: TRBV28; DNA: TGTGCCAGCAGTTTACCCGGAGCCGCTAGCGGGAGTACAGAGACCCAGTACTTC; CDR3: CASSLPGAASGSTETQYF
length: 14; size: NA; J: TRBJ1-2; D: NA; V: TRBV7-2; DNA: TGTGCCAGCAGCTTAGTTGGGGGATCGGGTGGCTACACCTTC; CDR3: CASSLVGGSGGYTF
length: 12; size: NA; J: TRBJ2-7; D: TRBD1; V: TRBV20-1; DNA: TGCGGGTTGACAGGGGAATTGAACGAGCAGTACTTC; CDR3: CGLTGELNEQYF
length: 14; size: NA; J: TRBJ1-6; D: NA; V: TRBV5-6; DNA: TGTGCCAGCAGCCCGGGGCTCTCTTATTCACCCCTCCACTTT; CDR3: CASSPGLSYSPLHF
length: 13; size: few; J: TRBJ2-7; D: NA; V: TRBV7-9; DNA: TGTGCCAGCAGGATGGCTGGGGCCTACGAGCAGTACTTC; CDR3: CASRMAGAYEQYF
length: 13; size: few; J: TRBJ1-2; D: TRBD1; V: TRBV20-1; DNA: TGCAGTGCACCTCCCGACAGGGGGGGCGGCTACACCTTC; CDR3: CSAPPDRGGGYTF
length: 14; size: NA; J: TRBJ2-3; D: TRBD2; V: TRBV5-1; DNA: TGCGCCAGCAGCTGGACTAGTCGACAAGATACGCAGTATTTT; CDR3: CASSWTSRQDTQYF
length: 14; size: NA; J: TRBJ2-7; D: NA; V: TRBV9; DNA: TGTGCCAGCAGCCCAGGGGTAACGGCTTACGAGCAGTACTTC; CDR3: CASSPGVTAYEQYF
length: 16; size: NA; J: TRBJ2-7; D: TRBD2; V: TRBV3-1; DNA: TGTGCCAGCAGCCCCGAGCGGGGATTGGGCTTCTTCGAGCAGTACTTC; CDR3: CASSPERGLGFFEQYF
length: 16; size: NA; J: TRBJ2-3; D: NA; V: TRBV9; DNA: TGTGCCAGCAGCGCCCGGGACAAACCTAACACAGATACGCAGTATTTT; CDR3: CASSARDKPNTDTQYF
length: 16; size: NA; J: TRBJ2-1; D: TRBD2; V: TRBV18; DNA: TGTGCCAGCTCACCACCATTAGCGGGGAGGAACAATGAGCAGTTCTTC; CDR3: CASSPPLAGRNNEQFF
length: 16; size: many; J: TRBJ2-7; D: NA; V: TRBV10-3; DNA: TGTGCCATCAGTGGGATGGATGCTACAGGGTCCTACGAGCAGTACTTC; CDR3: CAISGMDATGSYEQYF